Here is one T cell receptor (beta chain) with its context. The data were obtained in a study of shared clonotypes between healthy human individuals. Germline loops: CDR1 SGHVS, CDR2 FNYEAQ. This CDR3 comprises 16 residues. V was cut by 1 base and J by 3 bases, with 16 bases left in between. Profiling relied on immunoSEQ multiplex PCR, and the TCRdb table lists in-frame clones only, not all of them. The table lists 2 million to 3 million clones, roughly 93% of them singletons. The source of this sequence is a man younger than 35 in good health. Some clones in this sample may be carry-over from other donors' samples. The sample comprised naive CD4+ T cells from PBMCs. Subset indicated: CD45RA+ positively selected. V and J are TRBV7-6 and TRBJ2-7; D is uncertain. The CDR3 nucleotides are TGTGCCAGCAGCTTAGGAACTTACCCCTGGGACTACGAGCAGTACTTC. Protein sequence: CASSLGTYPWDYEQYF.